This T cell receptor (beta chain) was sequenced during a study of OX40 agonist ivuxolimab in advanced cancers. V was shortened by 1 base and J by 2 bases, with 12 bases between the two germline ends. Germline CDR1 is MNHEY and CDR2 is SMNVEV (reference sequence). The CDR3 has 16 residues. Clones were sequenced by immunoSEQ multiplex PCR, and TCRdb holds only the in-frame ones, with some missing. The sample yields some 43,000 clones, around 94% seen once. The clonotype originates from an adult with an advanced solid tumor such as melanoma, head and neck, liver or kidney cancer. This specimen consisted of CD4+ or CD8+ T cells sorted from blood, obtained in a trial of the OX40 agonist ivuxolimab. The V gene is TRBV27, the J gene TRBJ2-1; D gene ambiguous. In DNA, the CDR3 is TGTGCCAGCAGTTTATATCGCACAGCGCCCTACAATGAGCAGTTCTTC. It is translated as CASSLYRTAPYNEQFF.